This is a list of T cell receptor beta chains from one sample in a study of CD8+CD57+ T cells in acquired aplastic anemia. TCRdb called the reads again in MiXCR, with one record for every CDR3 protein. The sample includes approximately 98,000 distinct CDR3 sequences, around half seen only once; the top ten take 25% to 35%. The sequenced material came from sorted CD4+, CD8+, or CD8+CD57+ T cells (not recorded which) from PBMCs. These receptors were obtained from a human donor in good health, serving as a control. Both conserved end residues are part of each CDR3. The D gene is left open where the match is weak.

.,TRBV20-1,TRBJ1-5,CSAISGEDQPQHF
TRBD2,TRBV11-1,TRBJ2-3,CASSLAAGGYTDTQYF
TRBD2,TRBV19,TRBJ2-7,CASSSGTRSEQYF
.,TRBV6-5,TRBJ2-7,CASTYGTGSSYEQYF
.,TRBV29-1,TRBJ1-2,CSGTETNYGYTF
.,TRBV20-1,TRBJ2-7,CSATGQLSSYEQYF
.,TRBV29-1,TRBJ1-4,CSVLGTVNEKLFF
.,TRBV12-3/TRBV12-4,TRBJ1-6,CASSLQAGSPLHF
.,TRBV6-1,TRBJ1-1,CASSAGPAVNTEAFF
.,TRBV10-3,TRBJ1-2,CAISEVPRNKNNYGYTF
.,TRBV20-1,TRBJ1-5,CSARGFSEQPQHF
TRBD1,TRBV19,TRBJ1-5,CASSPRDRAQHF
.,TRBV5-1,TRBJ1-4,CASSPRHSEKLFF
.,TRBV7-9,TRBJ1-6,CASSSGVNALHF
.,TRBV15,TRBJ2-4,CATSRDRGKNIQYF
.,TRBV5-6,TRBJ1-2,CASSLESRWDYGYTF
TRBD1,TRBV2,TRBJ1-5,CASSLTGTGGAQPQHF
TRBD1,TRBV19,TRBJ1-5,CASSLQGAAQPQHF
.,TRBV10-2,TRBJ2-3,CASSVGSITDTQYF
.,TRBV2,TRBJ2-3,CASSSPGYTDTQYF
TRBD1,TRBV12-3/TRBV12-4,TRBJ1-1,CASSRTGAEAFF
TRBD1,TRBV19,TRBJ1-6,CASSIRDRGRNSPLHF
TRBD1,TRBV20-1,TRBJ2-7,CSALKGQGYEQYF
TRBD2,TRBV29-1,TRBJ2-7,CSVVLRGVYEQYF
.,TRBV2,TRBJ1-1,CASSERGYTSTEAFF
.,TRBV27,TRBJ2-5,CASSIGVQETQYF
.,TRBV5-1,TRBJ2-5,CASSPGGGQETQYF
.,TRBV6-1,TRBJ1-2,CASSVSVGGAGDGYTF
TRBD2,TRBV6-1,TRBJ2-3,CASSHRGGSTDTQYF
.,TRBV7-2,TRBJ2-7,CASSLGQYEQYF
.,TRBV2,TRBJ1-2,CASSESAGEVDGYTF
TRBD1,TRBV4-3,TRBJ2-4,CASSLYGTGKNIQYF
.,TRBV7-3,TRBJ2-1,CASSSDRRNEQFF